The clone carrying this T cell receptor (beta chain) has at least ten counts. Its antigen is currently unknown. As CD8+CD4-CCR7+CD45RA+ cells, naive CD8 T cells were sorted. These data come from a study of molecular identifiers for immune sequencing clone quantification. General study points: Under 1% of molecules in naive cells, but over 97% of effector molecules, belonged to clones above 20 RNA copies.

Between the trimmed V and J ends, which lost 1 base and 2 bases, there was a span of 5 bases. Per germline, CDR1 SGHDN and CDR2 FVKESK. The CDR3 runs to 13 residues. It was with previously described methods and listed TCR primers that bulk TCR libraries were made. TCRdb analysed the PCR reads with MiXCR anew, one entry per CDR3 protein. Of hundreds of thousands of distinct CDR3 sequences in the sample, roughly 27% were seen once. This receptor was obtained from a human donor in good health. Some libraries in this study had Jurkat cell RNA spiked in. Sample: naive CD8+ T cells from blood, with Jurkat cell RNA spiked in. Noted subset: FACS-sorted CD8+CD4-CCR7+CD45RA+ naive T cells. The chain employs TRBV14 and TRBJ1-1; D remains unclear. In nucleotides, the CDR3 is TGTGCCAGCAGCCAAGGAGGAAACACTGAAGCTTTCTTT. It yields the protein CASSQGGNTEAFF.